This TCR beta chain derives from a study of tumor-infiltrating lymphocytes in primary liver carcinoma. Across the study: Tumors, staged T1-T3 N0M0, spanned about 4.2 to 11 cm. Samples returned roughly 3.65 to 7.5 million productive TCRbeta reads, a yield that was similar across tissue types.

This clonotype has more than one count but fewer than ten. The antigen remains undetermined. Priming with a constant-region primer yielded TCR beta cDNA from 400 to 550 ng total RNA. TCR beta libraries came from three nested multiplex PCR rounds using slightly modified ARM-PCR. Primers for the first two PCR rounds were TRBV1-TRBV30 forward primers and a C-beta reverse primer (approximately 10 cycles per round). TCRdb fed the multiplex PCR reads into MiXCR, producing one record per CDR3 protein. The table lists 95,000 to 150,000 distinct CDR3 sequences, 50% to 70% of them singletons. Points from the study as a whole: Merely some 8-25% of top clones spanned all five tumor regions.

Co-extraction of both nucleic acids (RNA and DNA) used about 20-34 mg of unsorted bulk tissue. By surgical resection, the patients were treated for their primary liver carcinoma. This CDR3 is 13 amino acids long. The V end was cut by 5 bases, the J end by 2 bases, with 9 bases between. This clonotype originated in a woman aged 55-69 years with primary liver carcinoma and hepatitis B virus infection. The sequenced sample was liver tumor tissue from sampling region 1. The sample's subset: tumor region T1, superior pole. The chain is built from TRBV12-3 or TRBV12-4 and TRBJ1-1, with D possibly being TRBD1 (6 bases). CDR3 DNA sequence: TGTGCCAGCAGTATACAGGGTAACACTGAAGCTTTCTTT. Its translation: CASSIQGNTEAFF.